Each of the 9 T cell receptor beta chains below was sequenced from the same sample in a study of blood T cell repertoires in COVID-19. Here immunoSEQ multiplex PCR was the method, and the copy in TCRdb shows in-frame clones only, minus some. The sample lists about 280,000 clones, around 83% occurring once. The sample taken for sequencing was PBMCs or T cells enriched from blood (not recorded which). These receptors were collected from a man aged 35 to 55 who had been exposed to COVID-19.

The chain uses TRBV10-3 and TRBJ2-1, with 7 nucleotides matching TRBD1. Germline V gene lookup returns CDR1 ENHRY and CDR2 SYGVKD. The length of the CDR3 is 18 residues. J gave up 12 bases and V 6 bases, and 26 bases lay outside the gene matches. CDR3 in DNA: TGTGCCATCAGAGAGAGAGAAAACAGGGGCCGGCCATTTTGGGCGCAGTTCTTC. Protein product: CAIRERENRGRPFWAQFF.

The chain uses TRBV4-1 and TRBJ2-3, with TRBD1 as a possible D gene (5 bases). Germline-derived CDR1 and CDR2 are MGHRA and YSYEKL. V lost 3 bases and J 2 bases, leaving 12 bases between the germline ends. This CDR3 has 15 residues. For the CDR3, the DNA is TGCGCCAGCAGCCAGGACACAGGTTACACAGATACGCAGTATTTT. It is translated as CASSQDTGYTDTQYF.

The rearrangement joins TRBV5-1 to TRBJ1-2; D unresolved. The ends were cut back, 0 bases at V and 3 bases at J, with 6 bases in the middle. Germline CDR1 is SGHRS and CDR2 is YFSETQ. This CDR3 has 13 amino acids. Here the CDR3 reads CASSLDTDYGYTF. The DNA of the CDR3 is TGCGCCAGCAGCTTGGACACAGACTATGGCTACACCTTC.

This chain connects TRBV19 to TRBJ2-5; D is ambiguous. Germline V lookup: CDR1 LNHDA, CDR2 SQIVND (reference sequence). The CDR3 is made up of 15 amino acids. Trimming stripped 1 base from V and 4 bases from J, with 13 bases between. This CDR3 reads CASSIGPGRPETQYF. CDR3 coding DNA: TGTGCCAGTAGTATAGGTCCAGGCCGTCCAGAGACCCAGTACTTC.

CDR3 bases: TGTGCCAGCAGCCAACAAGAAACAGGGGCCGTTGGCTACACCTTC. It is translated as CASSQQETGAVGYTF. The rearrangement joins TRBV4-2 to TRBJ1-2; the match to TRBD1 covers 7 bases. The CDR3 is made up of 15 amino acids. Per the germline V gene, CDR1 is LGHNA and CDR2 is YNFKEQ. V lost 2 bases to trimming and J lost 7 bases; unmatched junction nucleotides: 10.

The chain carries TRBV12-5 and TRBJ1-6, with TRBD1 as a possible D gene (6 bases). Germline V lookup: CDR1 LGHNT, CDR2 FRNRAP. The CDR3 loop spans 15 amino acids. The V gene lost 5 bases and the J gene lost 6 bases, with 14 bases spanning the gap. The CDR3 here is CASGPDGQRNSPLHF. CDR3 bases: TGTGCTAGTGGTCCGGACGGACAGCGTAATTCACCCCTCCACTTT.

The rearrangement links TRBV5-1 to TRBJ2-2; D is perhaps TRBD2 (5 bases). The V and J ends lost 7 bases and 5 bases respectively, with 18 bases between them. The CDR3 is made up of 15 amino acids. In germline, CDR1 is SGHRS, CDR2 YFSETQ. CDR3 residues: CASRILIGETGELFF. The DNA for the CDR3 is TGCGCCAGCCGAATACTCATCGGGGAAACCGGGGAGCTGTTTTTT.

This clone was counted once. J is TRBJ1-2 and V is TRBV18; D remains ambiguous. Germline lookup yields CDR1 KGHSH and CDR2 LQKENI. The ends were cut back, 2 bases at V and 3 bases at J, with 10 bases in the middle. The CDR3 is 14 residues long. The CDR3 DNA reads TGTGCCAGCTCACCAGCGGAGGGTCACTATGGCTACACCTTC. This encodes CASSPAEGHYGYTF.

This clone turned up a few times. CDR3 sequence (DNA): TGTGCCAGCAGTGAACAACAGGGGGGCACCTACGAGCAGTACTTC. Amino acid sequence: CASSEQQGGTYEQYF. The V call is TRBV6-1, the J call TRBJ2-7, with 8 bases aligning to TRBD1. The CDR3 has 15 amino acids. Germline V gene data show CDR1 as MNHNS and CDR2 as SASEGT. V was pared by 2 bases and J by 2 bases, with 5 bases of the junction left unmatched.